This is a list of T cell receptor beta chains from one sample in a study of control samples from healthy donors and cancer patients. The assay was immunoSEQ multiplex PCR, and TCRdb's table has in-frame clones only and misses some. Altogether roughly 190,000 clones are present, 90% to 95% being singletons, with the ten largest covering 1.5% to 2%. Sequencing was performed on blood. Receptors were obtained from a man under 40 in good health. The CDR3 runs from the conserved cysteine through the conserved F or W. Fields, in order: D gene, CDR3 length, V gene, clone size, J gene, CDR3 DNA, CDR3 protein. The D gene is left open where the match is weak. Clone size is not always given. Where it is, it says once, few, many or a class for expanded clones.

>TRBD1|15|TRBV6-5|.|TRBJ1-2
TGTGCCAGCAGAACTTCGACAGGGCTTAACTATGGCTACACCTTC
CASRTSTGLNYGYTF
>TRBD2|13|TRBV29-1|.|TRBJ2-2
TGCAGCGTTCTAGCGGGGGGGCCCGGGGAGCTGTTTTTT
CSVLAGGPGELFF
>TRBD1|14|TRBV30|.|TRBJ1-2
TGTGCCTGGAGCGAGACAGGGATCTACTATGGCTACACCTTC
CAWSETGIYYGYTF
>TRBD1|14|TRBV9|.|TRBJ2-7
TGTGCCAGCAGCGCTCGGGACAGCTCCTACGAGCAGTACTTC
CASSARDSSYEQYF
>.|13|TRBV7-9|.|TRBJ1-4
TGTGCCAGCAGCCCGGGAGGTAATGAAAAACTGTTTTTT
CASSPGGNEKLFF
>.|14|TRBV7-9|.|TRBJ2-3
TGTGCCAGCAGCTCCCGGACCATCACAGATACGCAGTATTTT
CASSSRTITDTQYF
>.|13|TRBV19|once|TRBJ2-1
TGTGCCAGTAGTATTACCAGCAACAATGAGCAGTTCTTC
CASSITSNNEQFF
>TRBD1|14|TRBV27|.|TRBJ1-5
TGTGCCAGCAGTTCGAGACAGGGGAATCAGCCCCAGCATTTT
CASSSRQGNQPQHF
>TRBD2|15|TRBV4-1|.|TRBJ2-2
TGCGCCAGCAGCCAGACGACTAGCGGGGTGTGGGAGCTGTTTTTT
CASSQTTSGVWELFF
>.|12|TRBV24-1|.|TRBJ1-2
TGTGCCACCAGTGATCCTTTGGGTGGCTACACCTTC
CATSDPLGGYTF
>TRBD1|14|TRBV10-1|.|TRBJ2-7
TGCGCCAGCAGTGGGGCCCGGACAGGGCACGAGCAGTACTTC
CASSGARTGHEQYF
>.|14|TRBV7-9|few|TRBJ1-1
TGTGCCAGCAGCTTAAAAAGGGGGGTAACTGAAGCTTTCTTT
CASSLKRGVTEAFF
>.|16|TRBV3-1/TRBV3-2|.|TRBJ1-4
TGTGCCAGCAGCCAAGGCCAGAAATCAACTAATGAAAAACTGTTTTTT
CASSQGQKSTNEKLFF
>.|16|TRBV4-2|.|TRBJ1-3
TGTGCCAGCAGCCAAGAGGAGCTCAACAGTAGAAACACCATATATTTT
CASSQEELNSRNTIYF
>TRBD1|14|TRBV5-1|.|TRBJ1-1
TGCGCCAGCAGCTCGGGACAGACGAACACTGAAGCTTTCTTT
CASSSGQTNTEAFF
>TRBD2|18|TRBV4-1|.|TRBJ2-7
TGCGCCAGCAGCCAAGTCGATCTCGTTAGCGGGGGGCCCTACGAGCAGTACTTC
CASSQVDLVSGGPYEQYF
>TRBD1|14|TRBV13|.|TRBJ2-7
TGTGCCAGCAGCGTCCGGGACAGCGTCTACGAGCAGTACTTC
CASSVRDSVYEQYF
>.|14|TRBV2|once|TRBJ1-1
TGTGCCAGCAGTGAACCGCCAGCCATCACTGAAGCTTTCTTT
CASSEPPAITEAFF
>.|13|TRBV19|.|TRBJ1-5
TGTGCCAGTAGTATCTTGACGAATCAGCCCCAGCATTTT
CASSILTNQPQHF
>.|12|TRBV10-2|.|TRBJ2-3
TGCGCCAGCGGGGGGCGTACAGATACGCAGTATTTT
CASGGRTDTQYF
>.|14|TRBV3-1/TRBV3-2|.|TRBJ2-7
TGTGCCAGCAGCCAGACGCGTCCACCCTACGAGCAGTACTTC
CASSQTRPPYEQYF
>TRBD1|14|TRBV5-7|.|TRBJ1-5
TGTGCCGGAAACCGGACAGGGGACAATCAGCCCCAGCATTTT
CAGNRTGDNQPQHF
>.|16|TRBV7-9|.|TRBJ1-1
TGTGCCAGCAGCTCACCTCTAGGTACCATGAACACTGAAGCTTTCTTT
CASSSPLGTMNTEAFF
>.|13|TRBV29-1|.|TRBJ2-1
TGCAGCGTTGAACCACGGACCTACGATGAGCAGTTCTTC
CSVEPRTYDEQFF
>.|14|TRBV4-2|.|TRBJ1-2
TGTGCCAGCAGCCAAGATTACGGCAACTATGGCTACACCTTC
CASSQDYGNYGYTF
>TRBD1|11|TRBV10-2|once|TRBJ1-2
TGCGCCAGTACAGGGGAGGGTGGCTACACCTTC
CASTGEGGYTF
>.|16|TRBV25-1|.|TRBJ1-4
TGTGCCAGCAGTGACCCCGGGACGGCCCCTAATGAAAAACTGTTTTTT
CASSDPGTAPNEKLFF
>TRBD2|16|TRBV5-4|.|TRBJ2-4
TGTGCCAGCAGCTTGTCCCTAGCGGGGGAGAGGAACATTCAGTACTTC
CASSLSLAGERNIQYF
>TRBD2|18|TRBV27|once|TRBJ2-7
TGTGCCAGCAGTTCCACGGGCAGGATTGGGGGACTAGGCTACGAGCAGTACTTC
CASSSTGRIGGLGYEQYF
>.|14|TRBV6-1|.|TRBJ1-3
TGTGCCAGCAGTGACATGGGGTCTGGAAACACCATATATTTT
CASSDMGSGNTIYF
>.|14|TRBV3-1/TRBV3-2|.|TRBJ1-2
TGTGCCAGCAGCCAAGGTTCAGGGGCCTATGGCTACACCTTC
CASSQGSGAYGYTF
>.|12|TRBV28|.|TRBJ2-7
TGTGCCAGCGGATTTTCTCGTAGAGGGCAGTACTTC
CASGFSRRGQYF
>.|12|TRBV10-1|.|TRBJ2-3
TGCGCCAGCCAGGGGTCCACAGATACGCAGTATTTT
CASQGSTDTQYF
>.|13|TRBV4-2|.|TRBJ2-1
TGTGCCAGCAGCCCACCGACGTCGAGCGAGCAGTTCTTC
CASSPPTSSEQFF
>.|13|TRBV18|.|TRBJ1-4
TGTGCCAGCTCACCACCGATACTCGGAGAACTGTTTTTT
CASSPPILGELFF
>.|16|TRBV19|few|TRBJ1-2
TGTGCCAGTAGTATGTCGGGTCTGTCCCCTAACTATGGCTACACCTTC
CASSMSGLSPNYGYTF
>.|16|TRBV6-5|.|TRBJ1-6
TGTGCCAGCAGTTACGACGGCTCCAGTTTCAATTCACCCCTCCACTTT
CASSYDGSSFNSPLHF
>TRBD1|14|TRBV6-5|.|TRBJ2-3
TGTGCCAGCAGTTACTCAGGGGACAGTTTCACGCAGTATTTT
CASSYSGDSFTQYF
>.|12|TRBV2|.|TRBJ1-4
TGTGCCAGCAAGGGGGGCGCTGAAAAACTGTTTTTT
CASKGGAEKLFF
>TRBD2|17|TRBV4-1|few|TRBJ2-7
TGCGCCAGCAGCCAAGTTGGGGTGACTAGCGGGGGCCACGAGCAGTACTTC
CASSQVGVTSGGHEQYF
>.|13|TRBV23-1|.|TRBJ2-7
TGCGCCAGCAGTCAGGGGCCAGGCCCCGAGCAGTACTTC
CASSQGPGPEQYF
>TRBD2|16|TRBV11-2|.|TRBJ2-2
TGTGCCAGCAGCTTGGCTAGCGGGGCGGCCACCGGGGAGCTGTTTTTT
CASSLASGAATGELFF
>TRBD1|15|TRBV6-1|once|TRBJ1-5
TGTGCCAGCAGTACCGGACAGGGGGGCCGCCAGCCCCAGCATTTT
CASSTGQGGRQPQHF
>TRBD2|16|TRBV6-5|.|TRBJ2-7
TGTGCCAGCAGTTACTCGATAGGAGCGGGGGTTTACGAGCAGTACTTC
CASSYSIGAGVYEQYF
>.|13|TRBV10-3|.|TRBJ1-1
TGTGCCATCAGCCGAGGGGGGAACACTGAAGCTTTCTTT
CAISRGGNTEAFF
>.|12|TRBV30|.|TRBJ1-6
TGTGCCTGGAGCCCTAGTAATTCACCCCTCCACTTT
CAWSPSNSPLHF
>.|14|TRBV29-1|.|TRBJ1-3
TGCAGCGTAAGAGTCGGGACGGCTGGAAACACCATATATTTT
CSVRVGTAGNTIYF
>.|14|TRBV9|.|TRBJ1-4
TGTGCCAGCAGCGTAGGGGGCCTCTCCGAAAAACTGTTTTTT
CASSVGGLSEKLFF